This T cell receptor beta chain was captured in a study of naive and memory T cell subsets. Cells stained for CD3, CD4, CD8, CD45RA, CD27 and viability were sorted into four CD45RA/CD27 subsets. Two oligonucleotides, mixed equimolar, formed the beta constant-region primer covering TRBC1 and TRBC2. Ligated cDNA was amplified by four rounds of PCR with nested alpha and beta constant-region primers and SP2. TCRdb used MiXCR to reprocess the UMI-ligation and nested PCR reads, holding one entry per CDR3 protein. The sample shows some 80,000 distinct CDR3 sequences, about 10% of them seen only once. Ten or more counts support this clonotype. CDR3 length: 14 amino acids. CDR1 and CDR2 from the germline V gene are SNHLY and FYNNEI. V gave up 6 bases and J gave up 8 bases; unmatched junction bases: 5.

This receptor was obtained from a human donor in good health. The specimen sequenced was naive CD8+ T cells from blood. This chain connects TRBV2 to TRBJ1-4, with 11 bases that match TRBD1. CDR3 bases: TGTGCCAGCAGGGAGGACAGGGGGCTCGAAAAACTGTTTTTT. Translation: CASREDRGLEKLFF.